The clone carrying this TCR beta chain turned up a few times. What it binds is unknown. The TCR library protocol attached unique molecular identifiers to the individual cDNA molecules. TCRdb recomputed calls from the 5' RACE reads with MiXCR, one row per CDR3 protein. The sample carries tens of thousands of distinct CDR3 sequences, about 4% recorded once. The entry originates in a study of early T cells in non-severe SARS-CoV-2 infection. Looking at the study overall: The sequenced material was bulk RNA from unsorted whole blood, and its chains were unpaired.

Study results and limitations: Matches to VDJdb favored anti-spike CD8 responses and missed private and CD4 specificities.

Germline values: CDR1 MNHNY, CDR2 SVGAGI (reference sequence). The CDR3 runs 18 residues. V shed 0 bases and J 2 bases; nucleotides not matched to a gene: 12. The rearrangement uses TRBV6-6 and TRBJ2-7; the match to TRBD2 covers 8 bases. This receptor was obtained from an adult who was a healthcare worker with PCR-confirmed SARS-CoV-2 infection or an uninfected control (not recorded which). Input material: whole blood. This CDR3 reads CASSYSFSGGRLTYEQYF. The CDR3 DNA reads TGTGCCAGCAGTTACTCGTTCAGCGGGGGCCGTCTGACCTACGAGCAGTACTTC.